This T cell receptor (beta chain) was found in a study of T cell repertoires in ileal Crohn's disease. Turning to the study itself: Patients had a median approximately 8-year disease duration, and roughly 40% were active smokers.

Data came from immunoSEQ multiplex PCR; TCRdb stores just in-frame clones and leaves some out. This sample yields thousands of clones, of which around 80% are seen a single time; approximately 12% belongs to the top ten. This clone has only one observation. Antigen specificity is unknown. This CDR3 is 14 amino acids long. V lost 0 bases and J 4 bases, leaving 10 bases between the germline ends. The germline CDR1 and CDR2 sequences are SGHNT and YYREEE (reference sequence). Study-wide results and limits: Clonal expansions were more frequent in active smokers than non-smokers at surgery.

The V call is TRBV5-4, the J call TRBJ1-1; D remains ambiguous. The receptor comes from an adult with Crohn's disease. Sequencing input: ileal tissue. The CDR3 DNA reads as TGTGCCAGCAGCTTGGGGCAGCGGGTCACTGAAGCTTTCTTT. As protein: CASSLGQRVTEAFF.